Detailed here is one TCR beta chain. Its binding antigen is unknown. Base qualities were left out, and no much larger clone turns up one base away. TCRbeta CDR3 regions were amplified from genomic DNA using the immunoSEQ Assay, a bias-controlled multiplex PCR. For the original study's pipeline: Nucleated cell counts per sample were estimated from amplification of reference gene primers within the assay. Sequence reads were collapsed and filtered to measure the absolute abundance of every unique TCRbeta CDR3 rearrangement. For each sample, productive Simpson clonality was calculated as the square root of Simpson's diversity index over productive rearrangements. Sourced from immuneACCESS, this table was stored by TCRdb with only in-frame sequences that have V and J called. A share of the clones is absent; for the studies checked, an unresolved V gene accounts for under half, and the remainder has no known explanation. V and J calls plus clone size are reproduced from that table; the DNA served to infer D and trimming. The sample includes about 170,000 clones, with around four fifths observed a single time. 4.4% of the sample lies in the top ten.

The germline V gene specifies MDHEN as CDR1 and SYDVKM as CDR2. V and J lose 3 bases and 4 bases, and a span of 12 bases separates them. Taken from cysteine to phenylalanine, the CDR3 has 14 residues. Only the CDR3 DNA is retained, 42 bases long and in frame from the first base. The data are from a study of blood T cell repertoires in COVID-19 (dated by TCRdb to 2018 to 2020). Concerning the study at large: The collaborator samples originated in the United States, Italy and Spain and spanned the acute and convalescent phases of COVID-19. The material from the prospective study consisted of cDNA or gDNA derived from T cells, B-cell-depleted T cells, or PBMCs. The dataset comprised deeply sampled blood TCRbeta repertoires from subjects exposed to, actively infected with, or recovered from COVID-19. The repertoires were made available in a free public database intended to serve as a resource for research on the immune response to SARS-CoV-2. Samples came from the ongoing ImmuneRACE study (first 160 participants) plus 1,254 subjects from 6 global collaborators. The sample metadata nearly always contained a de-identified subject ID, COVID-19 status, age in years and sex. HLA class I and class II types, where available, came from metadata supplied by the sample provider rather than from assay-based typing. Study-level results and caveats: The quantity of clinical and demographic metadata differed by source and by participant and was supplied without curation.

In the prospective study, participants were about 18 to 100 years old, resided in approximately 25 geographic areas of the United States, and were enrolled through a virtual design. Cohort assignment in the prospective study relied on participant-reported clinical history from a screening survey and a study questionnaire. For ImmuneRACE Cohort 3, a participant was defined as recovered based on two consecutive negative NP/OP PCR tests, clearance by a healthcare professional, or resolution of symptoms. Mobile phlebotomists in the prospective study collected whole blood, serum and a nasopharyngeal or oropharyngeal swab from every participant. Additional blood draws and questionnaires over an approximately two-month period could optionally be provided by prospective study participants. Blood samples from the prospective study were shipped frozen or at room temperature prior to DNA extraction.

The rearrangement joined TRBV28 to TRBJ1-2; the D segment cannot be called with confidence. The receptor's source is a woman aged 50 to 60 who had recovered from COVID-19. The sample was PBMCs or T cells enriched from blood (not recorded which). The nucleotide sequence is TGTGCCAGCAGTTTGGGAGGGATTGGCTATGGCTACACCTTC. Its translation reads: CASSLGGIGYGYTF.